This TCR beta chain emerged from a study of type 1 and type 2 diabetes patients. Study in general: Magnetic bead positive selection isolated CD4+ or CD8+ T cells from PBMCs.

The CDR3 is made up of 11 amino acids. Germline-derived CDR1 and CDR2 are MGHDK and SYGVNS. The V end lost 4 bases, the J end lost 5 bases, and 2 bases lay between the germline ends. This clonotype occurred a few times. Genomic DNA was the PCR template. Amplification of the beta chain CDR3 used 30 forward and 13 reverse multiplex primers. MiXCR, applied by TCRdb to the multiplex PCR reads, yields one record per CDR3 protein. This table has fewer than 350,000 distinct CDR3 sequences, around 47% appearing once. The sequence was obtained from a man aged 18 to 29 with type 2 diabetes. The gene calls are TRBV25-1 and TRBJ1-4, with D hard to call. Material for sequencing was peripheral blood mononuclear cells (PBMCs). CDR3: CASSANEKLFF. CDR3 sequence (DNA): TGTGCCAGCAGTGCGAATGAAAAACTGTTTTTT.